This passage covers 28 T cell receptor beta chains from one sample sequenced in a study of T cell responses to AZD1222 COVID-19 vaccine. Measured with immunoSEQ multiplex PCR; TCRdb has only the in-frame clones, and not every one. Among approximately 68,000 clones listed, around 89% were seen once. Specimen: peripheral blood, collected on day 0 of AZD1222 vaccination. The receptors come from an adult in good health.

This clone occurred once. J is TRBJ2-5 and V is TRBV10-1; 10 bases align to TRBD2. Trimming removed 4 bases from V and 1 base from J; junction bases left unmatched: 6. This CDR3 is built from 16 residues. From germline, CDR1 is WNHNN and CDR2 SYGVQD (reference sequence). CDR3 DNA sequence: TGCGCCAGCAGTGCAGAGACTAGCGGGTCCCAAGAGACCCAGTACTTC. Its translation is CASSAETSGSQETQYF.

V usage is TRBV11-2 and J usage is TRBJ1-2; 7 bases match TRBD1. The germline V gene has CDR1 SGHAT and CDR2 FQNNGV. V shed 0 bases, J shed 2 bases, and the junction held 3 bases outside the gene matches. The CDR3 loop spans 15 amino acids. The CDR3 sequence: CASSLEDRLNYGYTF. CDR3 nucleotides: TGTGCCAGCAGCTTAGAGGACAGGCTGAACTATGGCTACACCTTC.

This chain uses TRBV24-1 with TRBJ2-1; 8 bases align to TRBD2. With V trimmed by 6 bases and J by 2 bases, 17 bases remained unmatched. Germline loops: CDR1 KGHDR, CDR2 SFDVKD. The CDR3 covers 19 residues. The CDR3 nucleotides are TGTGCCACCAGTCCGTCGTTTCAGTCGAGCGGGAGTCCCTACAATGAGCAGTTCTTC. It codes for CATSPSFQSSGSPYNEQFF.

The genes are TRBV30 and TRBJ1-2; 8 nucleotides match TRBD1. Unmatched junction bases numbered 13, after V lost 6 bases and J lost 7 bases. Per the germline V gene, CDR1 is GTSNPN and CDR2 is SVGIG (reference sequence). The CDR3 totals 14 residues. CDR3 sequence (DNA): TGTGCCTGCGGGACAGGAATCTGGTTGTCTGGCTACACCTTC. Translated: CACGTGIWLSGYTF. The variable domain in full, completed from reference TRBV30 and TRBJ1-2, reads SQTIHQWPATLVQPVGSPLSLECTVEGTSNPNLYWYRQAAGRGLQLLFYSVGIGQISSEVPQNLSASRPQDRQFILSSKKLLLSDSGFYLCACGTGIWLSGYTFGSGTRLTVV.

The chain links TRBV19 to TRBJ1-1; the D is unclear. V lost 1 base to trimming and J lost 7 bases, with 4 bases between them. This CDR3 is 11 amino acids long. Germline CDR1 is LNHDA and CDR2 is SQIVND (reference sequence). CDR3 region: CASSIVNEAFF. CDR3 sequence (DNA): TGTGCCAGTAGTATAGTCAATGAAGCTTTCTTT.

The chain joins TRBV11-2 to TRBJ2-1; TRBD2 aligns across 9 bases. CDR1 and CDR2 from the germline V gene are SGHAT and FQNNGV. Trimming cost V 1 base and J 9 bases; bases outside gene matches: 4. The CDR3 runs 14 residues. CDR3 DNA sequence: TGTGCCAGCAGCTTAGGGGGACTAGCTTCTGAGCAGTTCTTC. Its translation is CASSLGGLASEQFF. The full variable domain, its missing parts supplied by reference TRBV11-2 and TRBJ2-1, is EAGVAQSPRYKIIEKRQSVAFWCNPISGHATLYWYQQILGQGPKLLIQFQNNGVVDDSQLPKDRFSAERLKGVDSTLKIQPAKLEDSAVYLCASSLGGLASEQFFGPGTRLTVL.

CDR3 nucleotides: TGCGCCAGCAGCTTAGCGGGAGTTGGCGGGGAGCTGTTTTTT. Translating gives CASSLAGVGGELFF. The rearrangement uses TRBV5-1 and TRBJ2-2, with 8 bases that match TRBD2. V lost 2 bases and J lost 7; bases outside the gene matches: 4. The CDR3 extends over 14 amino acids. CDR1 is SGHRS and CDR2 is YFSETQ in the germline V gene.

CDR3 loop: CASTQKGAYYGYTF. As DNA, the CDR3 is TGTGCCAGCACCCAGAAAGGGGCTTACTATGGCTACACCTTC. This chain links TRBV3-1 (or the pseudogene TRBV3-2) with TRBJ1-2; D may be TRBD1 (5 bases). The CDR3 covers 14 residues. V was cut by 7 bases and J by 3 bases, with 15 bases left in between. The V gene's germline CDR1 is LGHDT and CDR2 YNNKEL (reference sequence).

The rearrangement joins TRBV10-2 to TRBJ2-2; no clear D. The germline gives CDR1 WSHSY, CDR2 SAAADI. CDR3 length equals 13 residues. V was cut by 4 bases and J by 5 bases, with 8 bases left in between. The CDR3, as DNA: TGCGCCAGCAGTGTGCCCGGGACCGGGGAGCTGTTTTTT. It codes for CASSVPGTGELFF.

This chain joins TRBV7-2 and TRBJ1-2; 7 bases are shared with TRBD1. The CDR3 is 13 amino acids. J was trimmed by 3 bases and V by 3 bases; bases with no gene match: 1. The germline gives CDR1 SGHTA, CDR2 FQGNSA. CDR3 sequence (DNA): TGTGCCAGCAGCTTTACAGGGGACTATGGCTACACCTTC. This translates into CASSFTGDYGYTF.

The V gene is TRBV6-5, the J gene TRBJ2-2; D unclear. Trimming shortened V by 6 bases and J by 6 bases, and 14 bases separated the two germline ends. The germline CDR1 and CDR2 sequences are MNHEY and SVGAGI. CDR3 size: 14 residues. CDR3 nucleotides: TGTGCCAGCAGCCAGATGGGCAACTCCGGGGAGCTGTTTTTT. The encoded protein is CASSQMGNSGELFF.

The CDR3 sequence: CASSQSRANLYEQYF. CDR3 bases: TGTGCCAGCAGCCAATCCAGAGCAAACCTCTACGAGCAGTACTTC. The rearrangement joins TRBV14 to TRBJ2-7, with D unresolved. Germline CDR1 is SGHDN and CDR2 is FVKESK. The V and J ends lost 2 bases and 3 bases respectively, with 14 bases between them. The CDR3 covers 15 residues.

Of note for this clone: One junction end does not reproduce the germline sequence, and a read error may be involved. CDR3 DNA sequence: TGTGCCAGCAGCGAGCAAGTTGGGGGTGCGAGTGGCTTT. Translated: CASSEQVGGASGF. The chain has TRBV11-2 and TRBJ1-6, with a weak D call TRBD1 (5 bases). This CDR3 is built from 13 residues. Germline CDR1 reads SGHAT; CDR2 reads FQNNGV.

The chain uses TRBV30 and TRBJ1-2; 7 positions agree with TRBD1. V gave up 3 bases and J gave up 2 bases; unmatched junction bases: 6. The germline CDR1 and CDR2 sequences are GTSNPN and SVGIG (reference sequence). This CDR3 spans 14 amino acids. The CDR3 loop is CAWRPGQRNYGYTF. The CDR3 region has the DNA TGTGCCTGGAGGCCGGGACAGAGAAACTATGGCTACACCTTC.

V usage is TRBV6-1 and J usage is TRBJ2-7, with unresolved D. The CDR3 is 14 residues long. The V end lost 3 bases, the J end lost 0 bases, and 9 bases lay between the germline ends. CDR1 MNHNS and CDR2 SASEGT come from the germline V gene. This CDR3 reads CASSDEPYSYEQYF. The CDR3 DNA sequence: TGTGCCAGCAGTGATGAGCCTTACTCCTACGAGCAGTACTTC.

The V call is TRBV4-2, the J call TRBJ1-1; D not certain. CDR3 length equals 13 residues. Germline V gene lookup returns CDR1 LGHNA and CDR2 YNFKEQ. The V end lost 0 bases, the J end lost 9 bases, and 11 bases lay between the germline ends. The CDR3 spells CASSQDRGDKAFF. For the CDR3, the DNA is TGTGCCAGCAGCCAAGATCGCGGAGACAAAGCTTTCTTT.

For the CDR3, the DNA is TGTGCCAGCAGAAAGACGTTGGGGCAAGAGACCCAGTACTTC. Residues: CASRKTLGQETQYF. The chain combines TRBV6-6 with TRBJ2-5; no clear D. The CDR3 is 14 amino acids. Trimming cost V 6 bases and J 2 bases, with 13 bases left between them. From germline, CDR1 is MNHNY and CDR2 SVGAGI (reference sequence).

This chain uses TRBV3-1 (or the pseudogene TRBV3-2) with TRBJ1-2; TRBD1 matches 8 bases. J lost 5 bases, V lost 1 base, and 0 bases had no gene match. This CDR3 contains 13 residues. Germline CDR1 is LGHDT and CDR2 is YNNKEL (reference sequence). In DNA form, the CDR3 reads TGTGCCAGCAGCCAAGGACAGGGGTATGGCTACACCTTC. This codes for CASSQGQGYGYTF.

CDR3 amino acids: CASSLLGTAEFGNTIYF. DNA for the CDR3: TGTGCCAGCAGTTTATTAGGGACAGCCGAATTCGGAAACACCATATATTTT. The J gene is TRBJ1-3, the V gene TRBV28, with TRBD1 matching 7 bases. Looked up from germline, CDR1 is MDHEN and CDR2 is SYDVKM. This CDR3 has 17 residues. With 1 base clipped from V and 4 bases from J, the junction kept 10 bases outside the gene matches. Combining the CDR3 with reference TRBV28 and TRBJ1-3 gives the whole variable domain DVKVTQSSRYLVKRTGEKVFLECVQDMDHENMFWYRQDPGLGLRLIYFSYDVKMKEKGDIPEGYSVSREKKERFSLILESASTNQTSMYLCASSLLGTAEFGNTIYFGEGSWLTVV.

The chain carries TRBV5-1 and TRBJ1-6; the match to TRBD1 covers 10 bases. CDR1 and CDR2 (germline): SGHRS, YFSETQ. The CDR3 length is 15 residues. The ends lost 2 bases at V and 10 bases at J; junction bases unmatched: 6. CDR3 in amino acids: CASSLPGQGNSPLHF. The CDR3 bases are TGCGCCAGCAGCTTACCGGGACAGGGGAACTCACCCCTCCACTTT. Using reference TRBV5-1 and TRBJ1-6 for the parts outside the CDR3, the full variable domain is KAGVTQTPRYLIKTRGQQVTLSCSPISGHRSVSWYQQTPGQGLQFLFEYFSETQRNKGNFPGRFSGRQFSNSRSEMNVSTLELGDSALYLCASSLPGQGNSPLHFGNGTRLTVT.

This chain uses TRBV15 with TRBJ1-6; TRBD1 matches 7 bases. The CDR3 spans 15 residues. J lost 7 bases, V lost 0 bases, and 3 bases had no gene match. Per germline, CDR1 LNHNV and CDR2 YYDKDF (reference sequence). This CDR3 is CATSRDDRENSPLHF. CDR3 sequence (DNA): TGTGCCACCAGCAGAGACGACAGGGAGAATTCACCCCTCCACTTT. The whole variable domain, filled in from reference TRBV15 and TRBJ1-6, reads DAMVIQNPRYQVTQFGKPVTLSCSQTLNHNVMYWYQQKSSQAPKLLFHYYDKDFNNEADTPDNFQSRRPNTSFCFLDIRSPGLGDTAMYLCATSRDDRENSPLHFGNGTRLTVT.

V usage is TRBV3-1 (or the pseudogene TRBV3-2) and J usage is TRBJ2-1; D is possibly TRBD1 or TRBD2 (5 bases each). Germline assignment: CDR1 LGHDT and CDR2 YNNKEL (reference sequence). There are 14 residues in the CDR3. The V end lost 6 bases, the J end lost 0 bases, and 9 bases lay between the germline ends. CDR3 protein: CASRRGSSYNEQFF. CDR3 nucleotides: TGTGCCAGCAGGAGGGGTAGCTCCTACAATGAGCAGTTCTTC.

This chain connects TRBV18 to TRBJ1-5; the match to TRBD1 covers 7 bases. V gave up 3 bases and J gave up 6 bases; unmatched junction bases: 8. Germline V gene lookup returns CDR1 KGHSH and CDR2 LQKENI. The CDR3 contains 15 residues. In DNA, the CDR3 is TGTGCCAGCTCACCGTCGGACAGGCTGGGTCAGCCCCAGCATTTT. As protein: CASSPSDRLGQPQHF.

This clone has only one observation. The rearrangement joins TRBV7-9 to TRBJ1-2; the D gene is possibly TRBD1 (5 bases). V lost 0 bases to trimming and J lost 8 bases, with 10 bases between them. CDR1 and CDR2 from the germline V gene are SEHNR and FQNEAQ (reference sequence). CDR3 length: 13 residues. DNA of the CDR3: TGTGCCAGCAGCTTAGCTGGGGACGTGGGCTACACCTTC. The encoded protein is CASSLAGDVGYTF.

The chain combines TRBV5-5 with TRBJ1-5; D gene ambiguous. Trimming removed 3 bases at V and 4 bases at J, with 8 bases between. In germline, CDR1 is SGHKS, CDR2 YYEKEE (reference sequence). This CDR3 comprises 13 residues. The CDR3 reads CASSSDWNQPQHF. The CDR3 nucleotides are TGTGCCAGCAGCTCGGATTGGAATCAGCCCCAGCATTTT.

The rearrangement uses TRBV15 and TRBJ2-2; D not resolved. The CDR3 sequence is 16 residues long. Trimming removed 0 bases at V and 0 bases at J, with 8 bases between. CDR1 LNHNV and CDR2 YYDKDF come from the germline V gene (reference sequence). CDR3 protein: CATSRDVNANTGELFF. The CDR3 DNA sequence: TGTGCCACCAGCAGAGACGTTAACGCGAACACCGGGGAGCTGTTTTTT.

The V gene is TRBV6-5, the J gene TRBJ2-1, with D perhaps TRBD2 (5 bases). The CDR3 loop spans 11 amino acids. Germline V CDR1 and CDR2: MNHEY, SVGAGI. V lost 10 bases and J 6 bases, leaving 10 bases between the germline ends. CDR3 coding DNA: TGTGCCACCCTAGCCTTCAATGAGCAGTTCTTC. It yields the protein CATLAFNEQFF.

This clone was seen a handful of times. The chain recombines TRBV3-1 (or the pseudogene TRBV3-2) with TRBJ1-2; tentative D call: TRBD1 (6 bases). From germline, CDR1 is LGHDT and CDR2 YNNKEL (reference sequence). This CDR3 has 13 amino acids. The V end lost 4 bases, the J end lost 4 bases, and 10 bases lay between the germline ends. The CDR3 sequence is CASSRGQLYGYTF. The CDR3 DNA reads TGTGCCAGCAGCCGCGGACAGCTCTATGGCTACACCTTC.